The 24 T cell receptor beta chains in this list originate from one sample, sequenced in a study of patients and donors after allogeneic stem cell transplantation. TCRdb redid the calling of the RT-PCR reads with MiXCR, one entry per CDR3 protein. This table holds more than 150,000 distinct CDR3 sequences, 41% found once. Material: blood, either unsorted or a sorted T cell fraction (not recorded which). The receptors shown here come from a human donor who was either an allogeneic HSCT recipient or a stem cell or donor lymphocyte infusion donor (not recorded which). It is not recorded whose cells these are; they may come from a transplant donor.

The CDR3 DNA is TGTGCCAGCAGCATCGGGACAGTTAGATACAATGAGCAGTTCTTC. Translating it yields CASSIGTVRYNEQFF. The chain uses TRBV7-2 and TRBJ2-1, with 7 bases matching TRBD1. The length of the CDR3 is 15 residues. V lost 5 bases to trimming and J lost 4 bases; unmatched junction nucleotides: 8. The V gene's germline CDR1 is SGHTA and CDR2 FQGNSA.

The chain recombines TRBV29-1 with TRBJ1-5, with a weak D call TRBD1 (5 bases). The V and J ends lost 0 bases and 3 bases respectively, with 15 bases between them. CDR3 length equals 16 residues. The germline CDR1 and CDR2 sequences are SQVTM and ANQGSEA. CDR3 sequence reads: CSVEDKEGTFNQPQHF. CDR3 nucleotides: TGCAGCGTTGAAGATAAAGAAGGGACCTTCAATCAGCCCCAGCATTTT. The full variable domain, in which reference TRBV29-1 and TRBJ1-5 provide the parts outside the CDR3, is SAVISQKPSRDICQRGTSLTIQCQVDSQVTMMFWYRQQPGQSLTLIATANQGSEATYESGFVIDKFPISRPNLTFSTLTVSNMSPEDSSIYLCSVEDKEGTFNQPQHFGDGTRLSIL.

The chain couples TRBV12-3 or TRBV12-4 to TRBJ1-5; 7 bases align to TRBD1. J lost 9 bases, V lost 5 bases, and 10 bases had no gene match. CDR3 size: 14 residues. The CDR3 DNA sequence: TGTGCCAGCAGTCCAGGTGGGACAGCTCCGCCCCAGCATTTT. Residues: CASSPGGTAPPQHF.

V and J are TRBV4-3 and TRBJ2-7, with a possible D match to TRBD2 (6 bases). Trimming removed 0 bases from V and 3 bases from J, with 9 bases in between. The CDR3 has 14 residues. Germline CDR1 is LGHNA and CDR2 is YSLEER. The CDR3 loop is CASSQEGLFYEQYF. CDR3 sequence (DNA): TGCGCCAGCAGCCAAGAGGGACTCTTCTACGAGCAGTACTTC.

This chain connects TRBV6-5 to TRBJ2-2; a possible D gene is TRBD2 (7 bases). The ends were cut back, 6 bases at V and 3 bases at J, with 11 bases in the middle. The CDR3 has 14 residues. Germline values: CDR1 MNHEY, CDR2 SVGAGI. The CDR3 region is CASSQGGDTGELFF. CDR3 DNA sequence: TGTGCCAGCAGCCAAGGGGGGGACACCGGGGAGCTGTTTTTT.

The rearrangement links TRBV19 to TRBJ1-1, with D uncertain. V lost 5 bases and J 6 bases, leaving 13 bases between the germline ends. The V gene's germline CDR1 is LNHDA and CDR2 SQIVND (reference sequence). The CDR3 covers 13 residues. CDR3 protein: CASSYLAKAEAFF. The DNA for the CDR3 is TGTGCCAGTAGTTACCTTGCGAAGGCTGAAGCTTTCTTT.

The table lists this clonotype with a few counts. The rearrangement links TRBV4-2 to TRBJ2-7; 7 nucleotides line up with TRBD1. Germline assignment: CDR1 LGHNA and CDR2 YNFKEQ. The CDR3 runs 15 residues. J lost 2 bases, V lost 2 bases, and 6 bases had no gene match. Written as DNA, the CDR3 is TGTGCCAGCAGCCAAAACCGGGACAGCCCCTACGAGCAGTACTTC. This gives the protein CASSQNRDSPYEQYF.

The chain has TRBV7-9 and TRBJ2-3; 7 bases fit TRBD1. Looked up from germline, CDR1 is SEHNR and CDR2 is FQNEAQ (reference sequence). There are 13 residues in the CDR3. The V segment lost 0 bases and the J segment 6 bases; nucleotides outside the gene matches: 0. The DNA of the CDR3 is TGTGCCAGCAGCTTAGCGGACAGGGATACGCAGTATTTT. Its translation is CASSLADRDTQYF.

The table lists this clonotype with a few counts. J is TRBJ2-7 and V is TRBV6-5; D is tentatively TRBD1 or TRBD2 (5 bases each). CDR1 is MNHEY and CDR2 is SVGAGI in the germline V gene. The CDR3 spans 15 residues. Trimming took off 2 bases at V and 0 bases at J, with 11 bases between the two ends. In DNA form, the CDR3 reads TGTGCCAGCAGTTACGGGGACCAGGGCTCCTACGAGCAGTACTTC. Amino acids: CASSYGDQGSYEQYF.

The chain uses TRBV28 and TRBJ2-4; possibly TRBD1 for D (6 bases). Trimming cost V 5 bases and J 0 bases, with 14 bases left between them. This CDR3 region has 16 residues. From germline, CDR1 is MDHEN and CDR2 SYDVKM. The CDR3 loop reads CASSVSRTVAKNIQYF. The CDR3 coding sequence is TGTGCCAGCAGTGTATCCAGGACAGTAGCCAAAAACATTCAGTACTTC. The full variable domain, in which reference TRBV28 and TRBJ2-4 provide the parts outside the CDR3, is DVKVTQSSRYLVKRTGEKVFLECVQDMDHENMFWYRQDPGLGLRLIYFSYDVKMKEKGDIPEGYSVSREKKERFSLILESASTNQTSMYLCASSVSRTVAKNIQYFGAGTRLSVL.

This chain uses TRBV7-9 with TRBJ2-7; maybe TRBD2 (6 bases). This CDR3 is built from 16 residues. Trimming cost V 1 base and J 0 bases, with 13 bases left between them. Per germline, CDR1 SEHNR and CDR2 FQNEAQ (reference sequence). The CDR3 DNA reads as TGTGCCAGCAGCTTAGAAGGCCGGGGGAGCTCCTACGAGCAGTACTTC. Encoded protein: CASSLEGRGSSYEQYF.

The chain links TRBV4-3 to TRBJ2-1; D may be TRBD2 (5 bases). The germline V and J ends were trimmed by 0 bases and 0 bases, with 12 bases remaining between them. The germline gives CDR1 LGHNA, CDR2 YSLEER. The CDR3 consists of 17 residues. The chain's CDR3 is CASSQENPSSSYNEQFF. The CDR3 DNA sequence: TGCGCCAGCAGCCAAGAAAATCCTAGCTCCTCCTACAATGAGCAGTTCTTC.

A few counts support this clonotype. The chain has TRBV12-3 or TRBV12-4 and TRBJ1-1, with D tentatively TRBD1 (6 bases). V lost 5 bases, J lost 11 bases, and 12 bases lay in between. The CDR3 has 11 amino acids. CDR3 in DNA: TGTGCCAGCAGTACAGGGAACTATGCTTTCTTT. Protein: CASSTGNYAFF.

This clonotype was seen only a few times. The rearrangement uses TRBV6-6 and TRBJ1-5, with TRBD1 identical over 7 bases. V shed 6 bases and J 5 bases; nucleotides not matched to a gene: 10. The germline CDR1 and CDR2 sequences are MNHNY and SVGAGI (reference sequence). The CDR3 totals 15 residues. CDR3 in DNA: TGTGCCAGCAGCGACCGACAGGGACAGTATCAGCCCCAGCATTTT. Residues: CASSDRQGQYQPQHF.

This chain joins TRBV15 and TRBJ2-1, with D hard to call. The germline V gene encodes CDR1 LNHNV and CDR2 YYDKDF (reference sequence). Deletions cut 4 bases from V and 0 bases from J, with 10 bases between. There are 15 residues in the CDR3. The CDR3 DNA reads TGTGCCACCAGCAATCACACGTACTCCTACAATGAGCAGTTCTTC. It specifies CATSNHTYSYNEQFF.

This chain links TRBV5-1 with TRBJ1-2, with D possibly matching TRBD1 (5 bases). CDR1 is SGHRS, CDR2 YFSETQ, per germline. With 4 bases removed from V and 9 bases from J, the gap between germline ends came to 13 bases. The CDR3 has 12 amino acids. This CDR3 reads CASSQGSGRYTF. In DNA, the CDR3 is TGCGCCAGCAGCCAGGGTTCCGGGCGCTACACCTTC.

This clonotype was counted a single time. J is TRBJ1-6 and V is TRBV28; the match to TRBD1 covers 7 bases. CDR1 is MDHEN, CDR2 SYDVKM, per germline. The CDR3 runs to 15 residues. Trimming cost V 5 bases and J 10 bases; bases outside gene matches: 11. CDR3 sequence (DNA): TGTGCCAGCAGTGACACCGAAGGGGGCAGATCACCCCTCCACTTT. This sequence encodes CASSDTEGGRSPLHF.

V and J are TRBV27 and TRBJ2-7, with 7 nucleotides matching TRBD2. The CDR3 has 15 residues. Trimming at V came to 3 bases and at J to 4 bases, leaving 9 bases not matched to a gene. CDR1 and CDR2 from the germline V gene are MNHEY and SMNVEV (reference sequence). The chain's CDR3 is CASSLAAGDGYEQYF. CDR3 DNA sequence: TGTGCCAGCAGTTTGGCGGCGGGAGACGGGTACGAGCAGTACTTC.

This clonotype was seen more than once but under ten times. The CDR3 sequence is CASSQTLRETNEKLFF. The CDR3 DNA is TGTGCCAGCAGTCAAACGCTCAGGGAGACTAATGAAAAACTGTTTTTT. V and J are TRBV4-2 and TRBJ1-4; D is possibly TRBD1 (5 bases). Looked up from germline, CDR1 is LGHNA and CDR2 is YNFKEQ. Deletions cut 6 bases from V and 2 bases from J, with 16 bases between. This CDR3 region has 16 residues.

This clonotype was seen a handful of times. The chain combines TRBV12-3 or TRBV12-4 with TRBJ2-5, with 8 bases fitting TRBD1. The junction had 6 bases not matched to a gene; V was cut back by 7 bases and J by 5 bases. This CDR3 is 13 amino acids long. The chain's CDR3 is CASNNRGTETQYF. The CDR3 coding sequence is TGTGCCAGCAACAACAGGGGGACGGAGACCCAGTACTTC.

The chain is built from TRBV15 and TRBJ2-2; D gene uncertain. Germline CDR1 and CDR2: LNHNV and YYDKDF (reference sequence). The CDR3 covers 14 residues. V shed 5 bases and J shed 3 bases, with 10 bases lying between them. The CDR3 sequence is CATSSDPDTGELFF. As DNA, the CDR3 is TGTGCCACCAGCTCGGATCCGGACACCGGGGAGCTGTTTTTT. The full variable domain, its missing parts supplied by reference TRBV15 and TRBJ2-2, is DAMVIQNPRYQVTQFGKPVTLSCSQTLNHNVMYWYQQKSSQAPKLLFHYYDKDFNNEADTPDNFQSRRPNTSFCFLDIRSPGLGDTAMYLCATSSDPDTGELFFGEGSRLTVL.

J is TRBJ1-2 and V is TRBV5-1; TRBD1 might be the D (5 bases). The CDR3 is made up of 15 amino acids. The germline V gene encodes CDR1 SGHRS and CDR2 YFSETQ. Trimming cost V 1 base and J 4 bases, with 14 bases left between them. CDR3 loop: CASSLWGTASYGYTF. For the CDR3, the DNA is TGCGCCAGCAGCTTGTGGGGGACGGCTAGCTATGGCTACACCTTC.

The gene calls are TRBV7-6 and TRBJ1-1, with D perhaps matching TRBD1 (6 bases). CDR3 size: 15 residues. Trimming removed 1 base from V and 1 base from J, with 10 bases in between. Germline values: CDR1 SGHVS, CDR2 FNYEAQ. In DNA, the CDR3 is TGTGCCAGCAGCTTAGAGCCAGGGGCGAACACTGAAGCTTTCTTT. It is translated as CASSLEPGANTEAFF. Drawing the rest from reference TRBV7-6 and TRBJ1-1, the complete variable domain is GAGVSQSPRYKVTKRGQDVALRCDPISGHVSLYWYRQALGQGPEFLTYFNYEAQQDKSGLPNDRFSAERPEGSISTLTIQRTEQRDSAMYRCASSLEPGANTEAFFGQGTRLTVV.

This chain connects TRBV28 to TRBJ2-5; D may be TRBD1 (6 bases). The CDR3 runs 12 residues. Trimming pared 9 bases from V and 1 base from J, leaving 9 bases between. Germline V CDR1 and CDR2: MDHEN, SYDVKM. The CDR3 protein is CASSGVQETQYF. For the CDR3, the DNA is TGTGCCAGTTCAGGGGTCCAAGAGACCCAGTACTTC.